This T cell receptor (beta chain) was observed in a study of T cells in Graves' hyperthyroidism and ophthalmopathy. General study points: Most expanded thyroid clonotypes above 0.001 also appeared in blood.

For ophthalmopathy patients, the Clinical Activity Score was at least 3 and the NOSPECS grade at least 4; duration was under 3 months. In making diagnoses, clinical symptoms, serum thyroxine and TRAb, thyroid ultrasound and orbital computed tomography were all used. Regarding this clonotype: Its antigen is currently unknown.

RNA transcripts gave rise to amplified TCR beta CDR3 regions. The study used the HTBI primer set for a first-round RT-PCR of the TCR CDR3. TCRdb analysed the multiplex PCR reads with MiXCR anew, one entry per CDR3 protein. Of 530,000 or so distinct CDR3 sequences in the sample, approximately 25% are singletons; the top ten hold approximately 10%. The sample comprised blood. The TCR originated in a woman in her twenties or thirties with Graves' ophthalmopathy.

The CDR3 spells CASSLAAGQGANEQYF. In nucleotides, the CDR3 is TGTGCCAGCTCTCTTGCAGCGGGACAGGGGGCAAACGAGCAGTACTTC. The rearrangement links TRBV18 to TRBJ2-7, with 12 bases that match TRBD1. This CDR3 has 16 amino acids. With V trimmed by 6 bases and J by 5 bases, 11 bases remained unmatched. Germline V CDR1 and CDR2: KGHSH, LQKENI.